The rows below give T cell receptor beta chains drawn from one sample of a study of blood T cell repertoires in COVID-19. Only in-frame clones appear in the TCRdb table, and some are missing; sequencing was by immunoSEQ multiplex PCR. The table includes a few hundred thousand clones, roughly 82% detected once. Material: peripheral blood. The source of these receptors is a middle-aged man who had recovered from COVID-19. The CDR3 runs from the conserved cysteine through the conserved F or W. D genes are given only for firm matches. Not every row has a clone size; where given, it reads once, few, many or a size class.

v_gene,abundance,d_gene,j_gene,CDR3nt,CDR3aa
TRBV11-2,-,-,TRBJ1-1,TGTGCCAGCAGCCAAGGGCCGACCGGGGGCACTGAAGCTTTCTTT,CASSQGPTGGTEAFF
TRBV18,-,-,TRBJ1-5,TGTGCCAGCTCACCATTAGGGGGTAGCAATCAGCCCCAGCATTTT,CASSPLGGSNQPQHF
TRBV18,-,TRBD1,TRBJ1-1,TGTGCCAGCTCCCCTGGACAGGGGAGCATGAACACTGAAGCTTTCTTT,CASSPGQGSMNTEAFF
TRBV21-1,-,-,TRBJ2-7,TGTGCCAGCAGCTCTAAAATGGAGTGGCCCTACGAGCAGTACTTC,CASSSKMEWPYEQYF
TRBV7-2,-,-,TRBJ1-3,TGTGCCAGCAGCTTCGGGGGAGGTGGAAACACCATATATTTT,CASSFGGGGNTIYF
TRBV5-3,once,-,TRBJ1-2,TGTGCCAGAAGCTTGGTGGGCCAGGGCGGGATCGCGTGCTATGGCTACACCTTC,CARSLVGQGGIACYGYTF
TRBV9,-,-,TRBJ1-1,TGTGCCAGCAGCGTAGTTCCCGGTGAAGCTTTCTTT,CASSVVPGEAFF
TRBV30,-,TRBD1,TRBJ1-1,TGTGCCTGGAGTGGTCCCCGGACAGGACCTAACACTGAAGCTTTCTTT,CAWSGPRTGPNTEAFF
TRBV7-2,-,TRBD1,TRBJ1-1,TGTGCCAGCAGCTTAGCCACCCCCCCCACAGGGGGCGCGGAGACTGAAGCTTTCTTT,CASSLATPPTGGAETEAFF
TRBV10-1,-,-,TRBJ2-7,TGCGCCAGCAGTGATGGCCCTAGCTCCTACGAGCAGTACTTC,CASSDGPSSYEQYF
TRBV7-2,-,TRBD1,TRBJ1-2,TGTGCCAGCAGCTTAGGAGGGACAGATCGAGGCTATGGCTACACCTTC,CASSLGGTDRGYGYTF
TRBV7-2,-,TRBD2,TRBJ2-3,TGTGCCAGCAGCTTACAAAGCGGGGGGGCCATAGATACGCAGTATTTT,CASSLQSGGAIDTQYF
TRBV6-4,-,TRBD1,TRBJ1-4,TGTGCCAGCGAACGACAGGGGGCATATAAAGAAAAACTGTTTTTT,CASERQGAYKEKLFF
TRBV11-2,-,-,TRBJ2-2,TGTGCCAGCAGGACCTTAGCGTCCGGGGAGCTGTTTTTT,CASRTLASGELFF
TRBV6-5,-,TRBD1,TRBJ1-2,TGTGCCAGCAGTTACGGAGTCAGGGGGAACTATGGCTACACCTTC,CASSYGVRGNYGYTF
TRBV5-6,-,-,TRBJ1-6,TGTGCCAGCAGCTTGAACAGGTTTTCACCCCTCCACTTT,CASSLNRFSPLHF
TRBV5-4,-,-,TRBJ1-6,TGTGCCAGCAGCTTGGATCGGGTCCGGGATTCACCCCTCCACTTT,CASSLDRVRDSPLHF
TRBV7-9,-,-,TRBJ2-7,TGTGCCAGCAGTAGACAAGGGGGAAACCGCGAGCAGTACTTC,CASSRQGGNREQYF
TRBV5-1,-,TRBD2,TRBJ2-2,TGCGCCAGCAGCTTGTCAGCGGGAGGCACCGGGGAGCTGTTTTTT,CASSLSAGGTGELFF
TRBV7-6,-,TRBD1,TRBJ1-5,TGTGCCAGCAGCACAGGGGATCAGCCCCAGCATTTT,CASSTGDQPQHF
TRBV7-9,-,TRBD1,TRBJ1-5,TGTGCCAGCAGCTTAGGAACAGGGGTTGGAAATCAGCCCCAGCATTTT,CASSLGTGVGNQPQHF
TRBV6-5,-,-,TRBJ1-2,TGTGCCAGCAGGCGAGGCGAGGGGGTCTATGGCTACACCTTC,CASRRGEGVYGYTF
TRBV2,-,TRBD2,TRBJ2-7,TGTGCCAGCAGTGGGAGGCGGGGGGTTGGCTCCTACGAGCAGTACTTC,CASSGRRGVGSYEQYF
TRBV18,-,TRBD1,TRBJ1-1,TGTGCCAGCTCATCCGACAGGGAGTACACTGAAGCTTTCTTT,CASSSDREYTEAFF
TRBV6-2/TRBV6-3,-,-,TRBJ2-7,TGTGCCAGCAGTTACGGACGGGGATACCACGAGCAGTACTTC,CASSYGRGYHEQYF
TRBV25-1,-,TRBD2,TRBJ2-7,TGTGCCAGCAGTGTCCCGGGACTAGCGGGAGCAACCTACGAGCAGTACTTC,CASSVPGLAGATYEQYF
TRBV11-2,-,-,TRBJ2-7,TGTGCCAGCAGTTTCCGCGGGGCGCTTAACGAGCAGTACTTC,CASSFRGALNEQYF